This TCR beta chain is from a study of cytomegalovirus exposure and HLA in healthy donors. Germline loops: CDR1 SNHLY, CDR2 FYNNEI. CDR3 length: 15 amino acids. V lost 3 bases and J lost 2; bases outside the gene matches: 0. The PCR made use of 60 Vbeta and 13 Jbeta primers. Repertoires were generated with immunoSEQ multiplex PCR, while TCRdb's copy carries only in-frame clones and drops some. The data show approximately 300,000 clones, 80% seen once. This TCR derives from a girl aged 2-10 years in good health and CMV-seronegative. This sequence joins TRBV2 and TRBJ2-1, with 11 bases that match TRBD2. Sequencing was performed on PBMCs. The CDR3 sequence: CASSETSGTYNEQFF. CDR3 in DNA: TGTGCCAGCAGTGAGACTAGCGGGACCTACAATGAGCAGTTCTTC.